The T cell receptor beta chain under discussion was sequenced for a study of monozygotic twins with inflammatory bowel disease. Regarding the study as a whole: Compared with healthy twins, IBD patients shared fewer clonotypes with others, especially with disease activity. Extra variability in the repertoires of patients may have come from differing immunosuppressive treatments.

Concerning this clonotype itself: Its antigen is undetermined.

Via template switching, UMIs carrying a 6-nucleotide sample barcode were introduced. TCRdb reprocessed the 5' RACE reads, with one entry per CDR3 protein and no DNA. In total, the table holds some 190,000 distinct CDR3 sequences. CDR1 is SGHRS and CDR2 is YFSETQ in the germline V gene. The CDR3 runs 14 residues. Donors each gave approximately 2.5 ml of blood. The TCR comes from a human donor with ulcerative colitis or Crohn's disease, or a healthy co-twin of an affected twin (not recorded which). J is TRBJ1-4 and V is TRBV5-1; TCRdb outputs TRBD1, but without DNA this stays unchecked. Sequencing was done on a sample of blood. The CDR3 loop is CASSQTGGSEKLFF.